This TCR beta chain was recorded in a study of T cells after posttransplantation cyclophosphamide. The study, taken as a whole, reports: Recipient CMV seropositivity and CMV reactivation strongly tracked TRB clonality. Blood and skin or GI T cell repertoires showed limited TRB overlap.

Germline V lookup: CDR1 SGHAT, CDR2 FQNNGV. This CDR3 is built from 17 residues. The related graft donor's blood sample was taken on the day of bone marrow donation. This clone has ten or more counts. Its cognate antigen is unknown. An end of the junction differs from the germline gene, which may be a read error. Clones were read by immunoSEQ multiplex PCR, and TCRdb kept only the in-frame ones, dropping some. The sample was found to contain tens of thousands of clones, and every one recurs. J is TRBJ1-1 and V is TRBV11-2; TRBD1 aligns across 8 bases. This clonotype was obtained from a middle-aged man in good health, CMV-negative, and a related stem cell transplant donor. The sample was PBMCs. In nucleotides, the CDR3 is TGTGCCAGCAGCTTACAGGGGGCGAGGGGACAGAACAGTGAAGCTTTCTTT. Its protein product is CASSLQGARGQNSEAFF.